Below, 26 T cell receptor beta chains from the same sample are listed, as sequenced in a study of blood T cell repertoires in COVID-19. Using immunoSEQ multiplex PCR, the repertoire was profiled, and TCRdb retains in-frame clones only, with some absent. The table has roughly 360,000 clones, around four fifths seen once. The source material was PBMCs or T cells enriched from blood (not recorded which). The receptor source for this set is a woman aged 50 to 60 who had recovered from COVID-19.

The chain is built from TRBV7-9 and TRBJ2-7; 9 bases are a match to TRBD1. From germline, CDR1 is SEHNR and CDR2 FQNEAQ (reference sequence). This CDR3 is 14 amino acids long. Trimming cost V 7 bases and J 4 bases; bases outside gene matches: 8. DNA of the CDR3: TGTGCCAGCACCCAGTCGGGACAGGGATACGAGCAGTACTTC. It translates to CASTQSGQGYEQYF.

In its sample, this clone was seen once. The chain links TRBV7-2 to TRBJ1-2, with 9 bases matching TRBD1. The CDR3 length is 12 residues. Germline V gives CDR1 SGHTA, CDR2 FQGNSA. V gave up 3 bases and J gave up 13 bases; unmatched junction bases: 6. The CDR3, as DNA: TGTGCCAGCAGCTTGATACAGGGGGCGGTCACCTTC. Translation gives CASSLIQGAVTF.

The genes are TRBV3-1 (or the pseudogene TRBV3-2) and TRBJ2-1, with TRBD1 as a possible D gene (5 bases). CDR3 size: 14 residues. Germline V gene lookup returns CDR1 LGHDT and CDR2 YNNKEL (reference sequence). With 1 base removed from V and 5 bases from J, the gap between germline ends came to 9 bases. The DNA for the CDR3 is TGTGCCAGCAGCCAAGTACAGGCCGACAATGAGCAGTTCTTC. Translated: CASSQVQADNEQFF.

The CDR3 region is CASSYVGGGLREQFF. The CDR3 coding sequence is TGTGCCAGCAGTTACGTGGGAGGAGGTTTAAGGGAGCAGTTCTTC. The genes are TRBV6-5 and TRBJ2-1, with D possibly matching TRBD2 (6 bases). This CDR3 comprises 15 residues. CDR1 MNHEY and CDR2 SVGAGI come from the germline V gene. Trimming removed 2 bases from V and 10 bases from J, with 18 bases in between.

The genes are TRBV27 and TRBJ1-2, with D possibly matching TRBD1 (5 bases). The germline V gene encodes CDR1 MNHEY and CDR2 SMNVEV (reference sequence). V lost 5 bases to trimming and J lost 3 bases, with 13 bases between them. The CDR3 spans 14 residues. CDR3 amino acids: CASSPRVPDYGYTF. The CDR3 nucleotides read TGTGCCAGCAGTCCCAGGGTACCGGACTATGGCTACACCTTC.

The chain joins TRBV28 to TRBJ1-1; D is perhaps TRBD1 (5 bases). V was trimmed by 3 bases and J by 1 base, leaving 6 bases between them. CDR1 and CDR2 from the germline V gene are MDHEN and SYDVKM. CDR3 length equals 13 residues. The CDR3 region has the DNA TGTGCCAGCAGTTTTCAGGGGAACACTGAAGCTTTCTTT. As protein: CASSFQGNTEAFF.

This rearrangement joins TRBV28 to TRBJ1-1, with TRBD1 as a possible D gene (5 bases). The germline V gene has CDR1 MDHEN and CDR2 SYDVKM. Trimming removed 5 bases from V and 7 bases from J, with 11 bases in between. The CDR3 is made up of 12 amino acids. In nucleotides, the CDR3 is TGTGCCAGCAGTAGGAGGGGCTTTGAAGCTTTCTTT. This gives the protein CASSRRGFEAFF.

The rearrangement uses TRBV19 and TRBJ2-1; D unclear. The CDR3 is 13 residues long. The germline CDR1 and CDR2 sequences are LNHDA and SQIVND (reference sequence). V lost 5 bases and J 1 base, leaving 6 bases between the germline ends. The CDR3: CASSLASYNEQFF. CDR3 coding DNA: TGTGCCAGTAGTTTAGCATCCTACAATGAGCAGTTCTTC.

The gene calls are TRBV7-6 and TRBJ1-6; 8 bases agree with TRBD1. Germline lookup yields CDR1 SGHVS and CDR2 FNYEAQ. V was pared by 0 bases and J by 8 bases, with 6 bases of the junction left unmatched. CDR3 size: 16 residues. CDR3: CASSLAGGQAHSPLHF. In nucleotides, the CDR3 is TGTGCCAGCAGCTTAGCGGGGGGACAGGCCCATTCACCCCTCCACTTT.

For the CDR3, the DNA is TGTGCCAGCAGTTACTCTACAGGGGCTAATTCACCCCTCCACTTT. Protein product: CASSYSTGANSPLHF. The J gene is TRBJ1-6, the V gene TRBV6-5; 7 positions agree with TRBD1. Trimming at V came to 0 bases and at J to 6 bases, leaving 2 bases not matched to a gene. This CDR3 comprises 15 residues. The germline gives CDR1 MNHEY, CDR2 SVGAGI.

The chain employs TRBV6-2 or TRBV6-3 and TRBJ2-3; 12 positions match TRBD2. The CDR3 runs to 15 residues. The V and J ends lost 5 bases and 2 bases, in that order; junction bases with no gene match: 2. Germline V gene sequence: CDR1 MNHEY, CDR2 SVGEGT. CDR3 in amino acids: CASSRTSGTTDTQYF. DNA of the CDR3: TGTGCCAGCAGTAGGACTAGCGGGACCACAGATACGCAGTATTTT.

Only a few counts were recorded for this clone. The CDR3 DNA is TGTGCCATCAGAGGAACAGGGGACGGGACTGAAGCTTTCTTT. It is translated as CAIRGTGDGTEAFF. The chain has TRBV10-3 and TRBJ1-1; 7 nucleotides line up with TRBD1. The CDR3 loop spans 14 amino acids. After removal of 6 bases from V and 5 bases from J, the junction contained 9 bases not matched to a gene. Germline CDR1 reads ENHRY; CDR2 reads SYGVKD.

This chain joins TRBV6-4 and TRBJ2-1; 8 nucleotides line up with TRBD1. Germline V CDR1 and CDR2: MRHNA, SNTAGT. V lost 6 bases and J lost 2; bases outside the gene matches: 6. The CDR3 has 15 amino acids. In DNA, the CDR3 is TGTGCCAGCAGACCGGGACAGGCGGCCTACAATGAGCAGTTCTTC. Translation gives CASRPGQAAYNEQFF.

CDR3 sequence: CASRRRGTGELFF. The CDR3 nucleotides are TGTGCCAGCAGACGGCGGGGCACCGGGGAGCTGTTTTTT. This chain connects TRBV6-5 to TRBJ2-2; TRBD2 might be the D (6 bases). This CDR3 has 13 amino acids. Trimming shortened V by 6 bases and J by 4 bases, and 9 bases separated the two germline ends. From germline, CDR1 is MNHEY and CDR2 SVGAGI.

In DNA, the CDR3 is TGTGCCAGCAGCTTCGGGGGTGGTAATTCACCCCTCCACTTT. Translation gives CASSFGGGNSPLHF. The chain joins TRBV5-4 to TRBJ1-6, with a tentative D call TRBD1 (5 bases). Trimming removed 2 bases at V and 6 bases at J, with 9 bases between. CDR1 and CDR2 from the germline V gene are SGHNT and YYREEE (reference sequence). CDR3 length equals 14 residues.

The chain couples TRBV3-1 (or the pseudogene TRBV3-2) to TRBJ1-1; D remains unclear. Germline-derived CDR1 and CDR2 are LGHDT and YNNKEL (reference sequence). The CDR3 runs 14 residues. Deletions cut 4 bases from V and 0 bases from J, with 9 bases between. In nucleotides, the CDR3 is TGTGCCAGCAGCCCCGCCGCGATGAACACTGAAGCTTTCTTT. Protein: CASSPAAMNTEAFF.

This chain uses TRBV2 with TRBJ2-6; D is ambiguous. Germline lookup yields CDR1 SNHLY and CDR2 FYNNEI. Trimming removed 3 bases at V and 0 bases at J, with 6 bases between. This CDR3 region has 15 residues. The CDR3 spells CASSDSLSGANVLTF. The CDR3 DNA reads TGTGCCAGCAGTGACAGTCTCTCTGGGGCCAACGTCCTGACTTTC.

The V gene is TRBV30, the J gene TRBJ2-1; 12 positions agree with TRBD2. J gave up 9 bases and V 0 bases, and 6 bases lay outside the gene matches. Germline-derived CDR1 and CDR2 are GTSNPN and SVGIG (reference sequence). The CDR3 is 15 amino acids. The CDR3 nucleotides are TGTGCCTGGAGTGTAATTCTAGCGGGAGGGGGTGAGCAGTTCTTC. Protein: CAWSVILAGGGEQFF.

The chain uses TRBV29-1 and TRBJ1-1; D not certain. The germline V gene encodes CDR1 SQVTM and CDR2 ANQGSEA. The CDR3 runs 13 residues. V was trimmed by 5 bases and J by 0 bases, leaving 10 bases between them. The DNA for the CDR3 is TGCAGCGTTCTGGGCGAGATGAACACTGAAGCTTTCTTT. Translated, it gives CSVLGEMNTEAFF.

V and J are TRBV3-1 (or the pseudogene TRBV3-2) and TRBJ1-6; TRBD1 might be the D (5 bases). CDR1 is LGHDT and CDR2 is YNNKEL in the germline V gene (reference sequence). CDR3 length: 13 amino acids. V lost 4 bases and J 7 bases, leaving 8 bases between the germline ends. CDR3 amino acids: CASSLRQNSPLHF. The CDR3 DNA follows: TGTGCCAGCAGCCTCCGACAGAATTCACCCCTCCACTTT.

J is TRBJ1-2 and V is TRBV6-5, with unresolved D. CDR3 length equals 11 residues. The germline V and J ends were trimmed by 8 bases and 6 bases, with 10 bases remaining between them. From germline, CDR1 is MNHEY and CDR2 SVGAGI. The DNA of the CDR3 is TGTGCCAGCGGGGAGACCCATGGCTACACCTTC. Translating it yields CASGETHGYTF.

The chain employs TRBV7-2 and TRBJ2-1, with 7 bases aligning to TRBD2. There are 16 residues in the CDR3. V gave up 5 bases and J gave up 2 bases; unmatched junction bases: 9. Germline V gives CDR1 SGHTA, CDR2 FQGNSA. The CDR3 sequence: CASSRLAALPYNEQFF. CDR3 coding DNA: TGTGCCAGCAGCAGACTAGCCGCCCTGCCCTACAATGAGCAGTTCTTC.

This chain's CDR3 is CASSPLSRTDTQYF. The CDR3 coding sequence is TGTGCCAGCAGCCCCCTTTCGAGAACAGATACGCAGTATTTT. The rearrangement joins TRBV9 to TRBJ2-3, with no clear D. V was trimmed by 4 bases and J by 3 bases, leaving 12 bases between them. This CDR3 has 14 residues. CDR1 is SGDLS, CDR2 YYNGEE, per germline.

This clone was recorded only once. The chain links TRBV5-6 to TRBJ1-2; no clear D gene. The CDR3 sequence is 14 residues long. V was shortened by 1 base and J by 2 bases, with 9 bases between the two germline ends. Germline V gene data show CDR1 as SGHDT and CDR2 as YYEEEE. CDR3 region: CASSLWRNNYGYTF. For the CDR3, the DNA is TGTGCCAGCAGCTTGTGGAGGAACAACTATGGCTACACCTTC.

V is TRBV2 and J is TRBJ1-4; D is ambiguous. V was trimmed by 0 bases and J by 8 bases, leaving 16 bases between them. In germline, CDR1 is SNHLY, CDR2 FYNNEI. The CDR3 loop spans 16 amino acids. The CDR3 loop reads CASSEALRGSGEKLFF. The CDR3 DNA sequence: TGTGCCAGCAGTGAAGCGCTTCGAGGGAGTGGCGAAAAACTGTTTTTT. The full variable domain, with the rest looked up from reference TRBV2 and TRBJ1-4, is EPEVTQTPSHQVTQMGQEVILRCVPISNHLYFYWYRQILGQKVEFLVSFYNNEISEKSEIFDDQFSVERPDGSNFTLKIRSTKLEDSAMYFCASSEALRGSGEKLFFGSGTQLSVL.

The chain couples TRBV6-5 to TRBJ1-2; 7 positions agree with TRBD1. With V trimmed by 6 bases and J by 4 bases, 8 bases remained unmatched. Germline lookup yields CDR1 MNHEY and CDR2 SVGAGI. The CDR3 sequence is 14 residues long. Here the CDR3 DNA reads TGTGCCAGCAGCCAGGGGGGCACCGGCTATGGCTACACCTTC. This translates into CASSQGGTGYGYTF.